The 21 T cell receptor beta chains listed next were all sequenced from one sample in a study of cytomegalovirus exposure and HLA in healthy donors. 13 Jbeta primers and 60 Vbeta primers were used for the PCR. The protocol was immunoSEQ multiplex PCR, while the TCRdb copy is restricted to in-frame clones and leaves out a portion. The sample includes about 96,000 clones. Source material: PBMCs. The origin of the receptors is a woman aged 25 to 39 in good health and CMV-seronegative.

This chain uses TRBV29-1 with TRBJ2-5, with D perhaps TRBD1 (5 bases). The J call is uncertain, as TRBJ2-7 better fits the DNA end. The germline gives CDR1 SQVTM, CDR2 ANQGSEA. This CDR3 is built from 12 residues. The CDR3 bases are TGCAGCGTTGGGGGCAGCAACTACGAGCAGTACTTC. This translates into CSVGGSNYEQYF.

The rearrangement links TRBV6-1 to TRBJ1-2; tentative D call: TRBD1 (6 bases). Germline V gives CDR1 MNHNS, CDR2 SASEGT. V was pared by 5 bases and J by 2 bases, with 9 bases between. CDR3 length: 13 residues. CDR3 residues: CASSWTENYGYTF. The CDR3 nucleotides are TGTGCCAGCAGTTGGACAGAAAACTATGGCTACACCTTC.

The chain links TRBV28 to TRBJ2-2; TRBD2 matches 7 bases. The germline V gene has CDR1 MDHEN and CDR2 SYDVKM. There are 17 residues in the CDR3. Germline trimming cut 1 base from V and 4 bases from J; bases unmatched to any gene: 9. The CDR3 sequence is CASSLSPGLVGTGELFF. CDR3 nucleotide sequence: TGTGCCAGCAGTTTATCACCCGGACTAGTGGGCACCGGGGAGCTGTTTTTT.

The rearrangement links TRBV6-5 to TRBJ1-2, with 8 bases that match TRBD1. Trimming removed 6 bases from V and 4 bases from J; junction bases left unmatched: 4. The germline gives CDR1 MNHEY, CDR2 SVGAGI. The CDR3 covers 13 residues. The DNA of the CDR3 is TGTGCCAGCAGAGTACAGGGGGTCTATGGCTACACCTTC. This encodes CASRVQGVYGYTF.

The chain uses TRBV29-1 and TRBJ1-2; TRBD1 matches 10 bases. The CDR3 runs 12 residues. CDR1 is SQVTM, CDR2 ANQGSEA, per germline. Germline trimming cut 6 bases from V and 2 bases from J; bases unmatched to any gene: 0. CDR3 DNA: TGCAGCGTGGACAGGGGGAACTATGGCTACACCTTC. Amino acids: CSVDRGNYGYTF. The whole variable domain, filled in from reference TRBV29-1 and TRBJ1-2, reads SAVISQKPSRDICQRGTSLTIQCQVDSQVTMMFWYRQQPGQSLTLIATANQGSEATYESGFVIDKFPISRPNLTFSTLTVSNMSPEDSSIYLCSVDRGNYGYTFGSGTRLTVV.

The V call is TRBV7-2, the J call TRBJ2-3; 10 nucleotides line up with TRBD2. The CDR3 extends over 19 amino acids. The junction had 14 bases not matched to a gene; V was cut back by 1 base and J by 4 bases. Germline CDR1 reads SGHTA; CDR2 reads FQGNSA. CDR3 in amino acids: CASSLGPAGGPGIADTQYF. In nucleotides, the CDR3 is TGTGCCAGCAGCTTAGGTCCAGCGGGGGGGCCGGGTATAGCAGATACGCAGTATTTT.

The CDR3 coding sequence is TGTGCCAGTAGTCCGGGACAGTCCCAGCCCCAGCATTTT. Translated, it gives CASSPGQSQPQHF. The chain joins TRBV19 to TRBJ1-5, with TRBD1 matching over 7 bases. This CDR3 region has 13 residues. The J segment lost 7 bases and the V segment lost 5 bases, leaving 5 bases of the junction unmatched. Germline V CDR1 and CDR2: LNHDA, SQIVND (reference sequence).

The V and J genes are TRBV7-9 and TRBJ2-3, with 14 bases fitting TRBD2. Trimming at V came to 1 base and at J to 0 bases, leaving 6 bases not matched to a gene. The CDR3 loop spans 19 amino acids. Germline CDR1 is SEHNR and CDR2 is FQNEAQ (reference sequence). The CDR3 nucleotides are TGTGCCAGCAGCTTAGTTCGACTAGCGGGGGGGATAAGCACAGATACGCAGTATTTT. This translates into CASSLVRLAGGISTDTQYF.

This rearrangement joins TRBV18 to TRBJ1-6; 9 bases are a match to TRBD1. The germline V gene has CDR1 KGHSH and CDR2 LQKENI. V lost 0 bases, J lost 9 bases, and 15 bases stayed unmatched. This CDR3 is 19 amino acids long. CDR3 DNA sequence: TGTGCCAGCTCACCACCGAAGGACAGGGGCTCGACCCGAGGTTCACCCCTCCACTTT. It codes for CASSPPKDRGSTRGSPLHF.

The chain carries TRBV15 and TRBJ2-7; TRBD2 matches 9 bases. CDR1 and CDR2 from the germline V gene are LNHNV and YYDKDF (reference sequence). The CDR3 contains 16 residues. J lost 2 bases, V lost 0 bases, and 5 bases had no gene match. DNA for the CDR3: TGTGCCACCAGCAGAGATAGGCGGGAGGGGGCCTACGAGCAGTACTTC. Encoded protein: CATSRDRREGAYEQYF. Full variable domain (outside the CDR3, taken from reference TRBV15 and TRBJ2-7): DAMVIQNPRYQVTQFGKPVTLSCSQTLNHNVMYWYQQKSSQAPKLLFHYYDKDFNNEADTPDNFQSRRPNTSFCFLDIRSPGLGDTAMYLCATSRDRREGAYEQYFGPGTRLTVT.

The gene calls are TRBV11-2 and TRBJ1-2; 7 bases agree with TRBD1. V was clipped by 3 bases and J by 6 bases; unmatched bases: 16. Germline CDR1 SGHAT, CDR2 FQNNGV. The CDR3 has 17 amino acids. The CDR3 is CASSLAFRGRGSHGYTF. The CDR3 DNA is TGTGCCAGCAGCTTGGCCTTTAGGGGGCGAGGATCTCATGGCTACACCTTC.

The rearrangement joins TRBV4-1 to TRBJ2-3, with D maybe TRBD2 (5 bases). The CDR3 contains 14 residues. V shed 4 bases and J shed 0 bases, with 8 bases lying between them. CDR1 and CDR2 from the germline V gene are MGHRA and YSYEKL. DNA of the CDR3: TGCGCCAGCAGCCCAGCGGCTAGCACAGATACGCAGTATTTT. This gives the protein CASSPAASTDTQYF.

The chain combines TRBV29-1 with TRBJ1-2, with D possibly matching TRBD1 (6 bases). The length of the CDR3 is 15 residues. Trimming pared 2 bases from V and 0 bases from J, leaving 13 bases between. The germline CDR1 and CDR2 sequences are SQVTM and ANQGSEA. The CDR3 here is CSVETPGEANYGYTF. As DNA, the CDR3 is TGCAGCGTTGAAACGCCAGGGGAAGCTAACTATGGCTACACCTTC.

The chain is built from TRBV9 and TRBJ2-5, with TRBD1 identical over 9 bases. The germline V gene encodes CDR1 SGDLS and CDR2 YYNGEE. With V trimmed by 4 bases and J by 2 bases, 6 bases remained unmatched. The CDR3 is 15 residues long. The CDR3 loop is CASSLRDREQETQYF. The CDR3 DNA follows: TGTGCCAGCAGCCTCCGGGACAGGGAGCAAGAGACCCAGTACTTC.

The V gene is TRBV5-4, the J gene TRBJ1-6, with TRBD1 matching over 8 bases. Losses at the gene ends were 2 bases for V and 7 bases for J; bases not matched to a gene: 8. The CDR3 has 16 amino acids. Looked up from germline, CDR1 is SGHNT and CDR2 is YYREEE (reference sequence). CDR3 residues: CASSFWTGTYNSPLHF. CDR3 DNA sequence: TGTGCCAGCAGCTTCTGGACAGGGACTTACAATTCACCCCTCCACTTT.

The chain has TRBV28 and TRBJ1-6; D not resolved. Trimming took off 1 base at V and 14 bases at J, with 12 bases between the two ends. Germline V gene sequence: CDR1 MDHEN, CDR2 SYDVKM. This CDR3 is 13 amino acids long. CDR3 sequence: CASSLLSGDALHF. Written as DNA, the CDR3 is TGTGCCAGCAGTTTATTATCGGGAGATGCCCTCCACTTT. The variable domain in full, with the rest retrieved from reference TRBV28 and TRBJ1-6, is DVKVTQSSRYLVKRTGEKVFLECVQDMDHENMFWYRQDPGLGLRLIYFSYDVKMKEKGDIPEGYSVSREKKERFSLILESASTNQTSMYLCASSLLSGDALHFGNGTRLTVT.

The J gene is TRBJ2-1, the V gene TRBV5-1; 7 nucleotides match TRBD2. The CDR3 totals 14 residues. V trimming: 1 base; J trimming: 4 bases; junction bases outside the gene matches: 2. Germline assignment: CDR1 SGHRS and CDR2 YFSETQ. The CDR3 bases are TGCGCCAGCAGCTTGAGCGGGGAATACAATGAGCAGTTCTTC. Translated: CASSLSGEYNEQFF. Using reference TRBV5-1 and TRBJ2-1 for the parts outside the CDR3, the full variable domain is KAGVTQTPRYLIKTRGQQVTLSCSPISGHRSVSWYQQTPGQGLQFLFEYFSETQRNKGNFPGRFSGRQFSNSRSEMNVSTLELGDSALYLCASSLSGEYNEQFFGPGTRLTVL.

The chain's CDR3 is CSVERGGNEQFF. The CDR3 region has the DNA TGCAGCGTTGAACGGGGAGGCAATGAGCAGTTCTTC. The J gene is TRBJ2-1, the V gene TRBV29-1; a possible D gene is TRBD2 (6 bases). The CDR3 loop spans 12 amino acids. From germline, CDR1 is SQVTM and CDR2 ANQGSEA. Deletions cut 2 bases from V and 6 bases from J, with 8 bases between.

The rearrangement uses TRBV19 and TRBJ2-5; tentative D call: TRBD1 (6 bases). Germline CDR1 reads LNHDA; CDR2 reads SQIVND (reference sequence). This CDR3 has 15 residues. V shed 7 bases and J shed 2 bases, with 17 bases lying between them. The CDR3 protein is CASTTGGRGQETQYF. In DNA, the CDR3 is TGTGCCAGTACCACCGGAGGCAGGGGACAAGAGACCCAGTACTTC.

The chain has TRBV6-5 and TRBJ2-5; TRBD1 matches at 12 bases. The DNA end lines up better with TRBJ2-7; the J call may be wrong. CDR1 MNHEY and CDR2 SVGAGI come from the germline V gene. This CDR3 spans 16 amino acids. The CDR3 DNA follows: TGTGCCAGCAGTTACTCCGGGACAGGGGGCTCTCACGAGCAGTACTTC. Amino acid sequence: CASSYSGTGGSHEQYF.

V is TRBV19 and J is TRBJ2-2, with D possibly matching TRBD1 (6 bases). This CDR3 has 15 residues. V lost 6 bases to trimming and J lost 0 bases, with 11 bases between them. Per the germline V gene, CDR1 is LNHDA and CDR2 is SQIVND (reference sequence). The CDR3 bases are TGTGCCAGTAGCCAGGGGTTACCGAACACCGGGGAGCTGTTTTTT. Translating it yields CASSQGLPNTGELFF.